The clone carrying this T cell receptor (beta chain) was seen a handful of times. This sample was included in a study of shared clonotypes between healthy human individuals. The repertoire was sequenced with immunoSEQ multiplex PCR; TCRdb's copy has only in-frame clones and lacks some. The sample gives roughly 1,100,000 clones, 65% to 80% of which show up once; approximately 1.3% is in the top ten. V shed 5 bases and J 11 bases; nucleotides not matched to a gene: 13. Germline values: CDR1 SGHTA, CDR2 FQGNSA. The CDR3 sequence is 16 residues long. The gene calls are TRBV7-2 and TRBJ2-5; 14 bases fit TRBD2. The source material was memory CD4+ T cells sorted from blood. Subset here: CD45RA-negative fraction. The sequence was collected from a man between 18 and 35 years old in good health. In DNA, the CDR3 is TGTGCCAGCAGCCCTTTGACCGGACTAGCGGGGGGTGCTCAGTACTTC. Protein sequence: CASSPLTGLAGGAQYF.